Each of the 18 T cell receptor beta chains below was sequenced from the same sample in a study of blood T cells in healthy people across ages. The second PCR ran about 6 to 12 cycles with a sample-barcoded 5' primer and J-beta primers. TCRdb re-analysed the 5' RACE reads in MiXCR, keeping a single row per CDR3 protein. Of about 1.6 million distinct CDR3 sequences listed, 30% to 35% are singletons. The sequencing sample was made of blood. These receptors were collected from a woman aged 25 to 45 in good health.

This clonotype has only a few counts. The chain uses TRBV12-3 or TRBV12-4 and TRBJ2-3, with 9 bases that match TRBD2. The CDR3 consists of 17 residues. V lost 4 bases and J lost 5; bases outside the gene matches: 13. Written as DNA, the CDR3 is TGTGCCAGCAGTTCCCTCCCGGGGCGGGGGGGGGTAGATACGCAGTATTTT. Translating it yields CASSSLPGRGGVDTQYF.

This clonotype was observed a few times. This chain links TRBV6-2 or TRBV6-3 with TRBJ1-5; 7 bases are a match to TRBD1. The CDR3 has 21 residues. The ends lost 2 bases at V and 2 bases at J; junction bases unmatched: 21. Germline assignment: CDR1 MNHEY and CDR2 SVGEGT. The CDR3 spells CASSYHPLTGFGDGGNQPQHF. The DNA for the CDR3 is TGTGCCAGCAGTTACCACCCCTTGACAGGGTTTGGCGATGGTGGCAATCAGCCCCAGCATTTT.

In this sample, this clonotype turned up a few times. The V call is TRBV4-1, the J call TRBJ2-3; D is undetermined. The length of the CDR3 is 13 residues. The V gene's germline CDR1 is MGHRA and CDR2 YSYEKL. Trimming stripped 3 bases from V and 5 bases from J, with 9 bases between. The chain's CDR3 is CASSHLWGDTQYF. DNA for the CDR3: TGCGCCAGCAGCCACCTCTGGGGAGATACGCAGTATTTT.

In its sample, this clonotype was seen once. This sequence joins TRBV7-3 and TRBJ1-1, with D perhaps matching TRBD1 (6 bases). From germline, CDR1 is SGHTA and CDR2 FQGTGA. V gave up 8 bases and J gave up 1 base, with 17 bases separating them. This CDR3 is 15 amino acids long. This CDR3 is CASGYGGQANTEAFF. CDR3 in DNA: TGTGCCAGCGGCTATGGGGGGCAGGCGAACACTGAAGCTTTCTTT. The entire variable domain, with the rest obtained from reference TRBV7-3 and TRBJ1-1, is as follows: GAGVSQTPSNKVTEKGKYVELRCDPISGHTALYWYRQSLGQGPEFLIYFQGTGAADDSGLPNDRFFAVRPEGSVSTLKIQRTERGDSAVYLCASGYGGQANTEAFFGQGTRLTVV.

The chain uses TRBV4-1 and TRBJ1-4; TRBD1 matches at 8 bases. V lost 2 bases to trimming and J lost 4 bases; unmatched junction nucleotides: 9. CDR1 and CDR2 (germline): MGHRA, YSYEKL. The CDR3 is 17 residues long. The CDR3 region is CASSQPAAGGINEKLFF. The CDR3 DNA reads TGCGCCAGCAGCCAACCGGCGGCAGGGGGCATTAATGAAAAACTGTTTTTT.

The CDR3 here is CASSPGGFGTEAFF. The CDR3 DNA sequence: TGTGCCAGCAGCCCAGGGGGCTTTGGGACTGAAGCTTTCTTT. The chain carries TRBV7-7 and TRBJ1-1; 8 bases line up with TRBD1. Germline values: CDR1 SSHAT, CDR2 FNYEAQ (reference sequence). After removal of 5 bases from V and 5 bases from J, the junction contained 7 bases not matched to a gene. The CDR3 consists of 14 residues. Using reference TRBV7-7 and TRBJ1-1 for the parts outside the CDR3, the full variable domain is GAGVSQSPRYKVTKRGQDVTLRCDPISSHATLYWYQQALGQGPEFLTYFNYEAQPDKSGLPSDRFSAERPEGSISTLTIQRTEQRDSAMYRCASSPGGFGTEAFFGQGTRLTVV.

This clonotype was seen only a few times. The CDR3 region is CASSAATSGSETQYF. As DNA, the CDR3 is TGTGCCAGCAGCGCCGCCACTAGCGGGAGCGAGACCCAGTACTTC. V usage is TRBV9 and J usage is TRBJ2-5; 11 nucleotides agree with TRBD2. CDR1 is SGDLS, CDR2 YYNGEE, per germline. The CDR3 consists of 15 residues. V was pared by 3 bases and J by 5 bases, with 6 bases of the junction left unmatched. The full variable domain, with the rest looked up from reference TRBV9 and TRBJ2-5, is DSGVTQTPKHLITATGQRVTLRCSPRSGDLSVYWYQQSLDQGLQFLIQYYNGEERAKGNILERFSAQQFPDLHSELNLSSLELGDSALYFCASSAATSGSETQYFGPGTRLLVL.

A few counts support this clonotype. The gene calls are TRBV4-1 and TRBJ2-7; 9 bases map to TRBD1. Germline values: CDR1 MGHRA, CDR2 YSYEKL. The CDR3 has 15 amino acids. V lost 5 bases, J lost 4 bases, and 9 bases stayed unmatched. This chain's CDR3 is CASSAPGQGLYEQYF. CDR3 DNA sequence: TGCGCCAGCAGCGCACCGGGACAGGGCCTTTACGAGCAGTACTTC.

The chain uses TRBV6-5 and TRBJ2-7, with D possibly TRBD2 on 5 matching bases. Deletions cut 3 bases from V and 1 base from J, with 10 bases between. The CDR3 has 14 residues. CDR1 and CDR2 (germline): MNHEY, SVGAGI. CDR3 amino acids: CASSYAADSYEQYF. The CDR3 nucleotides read TGTGCCAGCAGTTATGCAGCGGATTCCTACGAGCAGTACTTC.

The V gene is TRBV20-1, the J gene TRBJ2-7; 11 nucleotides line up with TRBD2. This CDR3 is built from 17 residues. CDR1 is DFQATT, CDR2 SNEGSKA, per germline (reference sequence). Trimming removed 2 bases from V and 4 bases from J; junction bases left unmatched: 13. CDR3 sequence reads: CSARLAGGRPTSYEQYF. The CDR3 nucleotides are TGCAGTGCTAGACTAGCGGGAGGCCGGCCAACTTCTTACGAGCAGTACTTC.

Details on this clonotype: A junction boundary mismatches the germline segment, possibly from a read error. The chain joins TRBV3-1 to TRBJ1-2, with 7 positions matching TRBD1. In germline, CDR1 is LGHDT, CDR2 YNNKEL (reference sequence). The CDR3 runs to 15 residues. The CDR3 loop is CAGSQEQGQAYGYTF. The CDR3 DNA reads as TGTGCCGGCAGCCAAGAACAGGGGCAGGCCTATGGCTACACCTTC.

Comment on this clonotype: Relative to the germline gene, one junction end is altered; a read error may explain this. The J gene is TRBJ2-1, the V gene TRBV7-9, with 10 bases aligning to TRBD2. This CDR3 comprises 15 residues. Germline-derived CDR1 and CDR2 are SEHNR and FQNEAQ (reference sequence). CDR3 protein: CAGSRLAGARNEQFF. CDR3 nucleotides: TGTGCCGGCAGCCGTCTAGCGGGGGCGCGCAATGAGCAGTTCTTC.

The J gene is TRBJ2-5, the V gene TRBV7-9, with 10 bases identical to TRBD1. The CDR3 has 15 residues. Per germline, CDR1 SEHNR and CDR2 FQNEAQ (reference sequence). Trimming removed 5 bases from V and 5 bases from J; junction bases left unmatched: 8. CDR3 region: CASSTTGTGAETQYF. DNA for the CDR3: TGTGCCAGCAGCACGACCGGGACAGGGGCTGAGACCCAGTACTTC.

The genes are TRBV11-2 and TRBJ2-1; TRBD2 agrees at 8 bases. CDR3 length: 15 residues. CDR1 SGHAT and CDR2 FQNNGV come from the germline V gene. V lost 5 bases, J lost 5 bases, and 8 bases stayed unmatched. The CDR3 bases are TGTGCCAGCAGCCAGGCGGGGGGCCTTAACAATGAGCAGTTCTTC. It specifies CASSQAGGLNNEQFF.

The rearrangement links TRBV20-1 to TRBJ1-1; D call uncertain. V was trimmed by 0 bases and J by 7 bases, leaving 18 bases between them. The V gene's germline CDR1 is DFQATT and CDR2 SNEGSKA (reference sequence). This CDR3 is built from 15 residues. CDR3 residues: CSARDSALTSGEAFF. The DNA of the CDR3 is TGCAGTGCTAGAGATTCTGCACTGACGTCCGGTGAAGCTTTCTTT.

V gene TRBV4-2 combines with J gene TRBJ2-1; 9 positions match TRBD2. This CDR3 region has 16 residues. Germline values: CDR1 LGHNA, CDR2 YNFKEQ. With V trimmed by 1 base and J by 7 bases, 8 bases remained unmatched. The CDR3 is CASSQGLAGYINEQFF. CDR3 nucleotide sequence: TGTGCCAGCAGCCAAGGCCTAGCGGGGTACATAAATGAGCAGTTCTTC.

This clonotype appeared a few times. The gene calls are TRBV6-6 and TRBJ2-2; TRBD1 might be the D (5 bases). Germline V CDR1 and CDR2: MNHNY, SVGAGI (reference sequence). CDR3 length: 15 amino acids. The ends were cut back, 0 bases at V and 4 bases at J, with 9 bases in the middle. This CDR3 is CASSYSRGSTGELFF. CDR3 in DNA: TGTGCCAGCAGTTACTCTAGGGGTTCCACCGGGGAGCTGTTTTTT.

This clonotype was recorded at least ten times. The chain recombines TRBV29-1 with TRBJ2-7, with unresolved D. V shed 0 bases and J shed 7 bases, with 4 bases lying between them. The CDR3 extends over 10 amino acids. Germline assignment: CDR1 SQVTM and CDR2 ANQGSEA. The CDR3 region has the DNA TGCAGCGTTGAAGAAGGGGAGCAGTACTTC. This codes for CSVEEGEQYF.